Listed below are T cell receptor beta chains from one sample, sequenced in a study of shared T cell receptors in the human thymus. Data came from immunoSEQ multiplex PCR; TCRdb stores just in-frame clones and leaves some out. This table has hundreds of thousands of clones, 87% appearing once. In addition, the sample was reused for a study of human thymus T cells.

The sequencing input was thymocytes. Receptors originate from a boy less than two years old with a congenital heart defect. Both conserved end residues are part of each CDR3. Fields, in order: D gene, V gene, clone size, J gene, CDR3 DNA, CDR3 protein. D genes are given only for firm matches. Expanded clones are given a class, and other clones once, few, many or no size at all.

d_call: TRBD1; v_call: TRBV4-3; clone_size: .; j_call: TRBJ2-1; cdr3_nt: TGCGCCAGCAGCCACCTTGGACAGGGAGTTTACAATGAGCAGTTCTTC; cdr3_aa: CASSHLGQGVYNEQFF
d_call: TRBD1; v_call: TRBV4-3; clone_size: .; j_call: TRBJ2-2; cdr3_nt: TGCGCCAGCAGCCAGGAAGCGGGACAGGGTTCCGGGGAGCTGTTTTTT; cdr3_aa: CASSQEAGQGSGELFF
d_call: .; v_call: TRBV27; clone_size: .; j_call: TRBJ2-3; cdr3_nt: TGTGCCAGCAGTTTAAGGCAGGGCAATAGCCCAGATACGCAGTATTTT; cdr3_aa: CASSLRQGNSPDTQYF
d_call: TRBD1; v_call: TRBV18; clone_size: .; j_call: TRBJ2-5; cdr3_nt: TGTGCCAGCTCACCTAGGGTCAGGGACAGGGGATCCCTCCAAGAGACCCAGTACTTC; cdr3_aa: CASSPRVRDRGSLQETQYF
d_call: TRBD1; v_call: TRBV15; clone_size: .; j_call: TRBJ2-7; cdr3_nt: TGTGCCACCAGCAGGTCACGGGACAGCCCCTACGAGCAGTACTTC; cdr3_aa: CATSRSRDSPYEQYF
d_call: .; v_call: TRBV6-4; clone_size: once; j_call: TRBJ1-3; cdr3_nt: TGTGCCAGCATTATTGAGGGCCTATTGCGTGGAAACACCATATATTTT; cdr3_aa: CASIIEGLLRGNTIYF
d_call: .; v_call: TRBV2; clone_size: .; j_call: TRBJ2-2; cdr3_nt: TGTGCCAGCAGTGATCCGGACAGGGAGGGTCCCGCGAACACCGGGGAGCTGTTTTTT; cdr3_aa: CASSDPDREGPANTGELFF
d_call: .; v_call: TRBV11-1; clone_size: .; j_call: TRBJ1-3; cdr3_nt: TGTGCCAGCAGCTTCGGGCCCGGGACAAACTCTGGAAACACCATATATTTT; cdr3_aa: CASSFGPGTNSGNTIYF
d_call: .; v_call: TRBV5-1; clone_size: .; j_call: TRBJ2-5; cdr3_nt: TGCGCCAGCAGCTTGGCCCCCAGGGGCCCAGAGACCCAGTACTTC; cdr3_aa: CASSLAPRGPETQYF
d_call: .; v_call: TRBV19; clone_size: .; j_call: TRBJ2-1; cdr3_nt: TGTGCCAGTAGTAAAAAGGACAGTTTTAATGAGCAGTTCTTC; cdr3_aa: CASSKKDSFNEQFF
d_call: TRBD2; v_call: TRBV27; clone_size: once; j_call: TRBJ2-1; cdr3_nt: TGTGCCAGCAGACGTGCGGGGGGTCGCAATGAGCAGTTCTTC; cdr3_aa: CASRRAGGRNEQFF
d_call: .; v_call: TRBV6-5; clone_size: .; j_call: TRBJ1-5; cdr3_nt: TGTGCCAGCAGTGCCTACAGGATTAATCAGCCCCAGCATTTT; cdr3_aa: CASSAYRINQPQHF
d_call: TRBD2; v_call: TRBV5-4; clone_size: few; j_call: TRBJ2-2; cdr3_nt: TGTGCCAGCAGCTTCAAGATACCTAGCGGGAGGGGCACCGGGGAGCTGTTTTTT; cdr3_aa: CASSFKIPSGRGTGELFF
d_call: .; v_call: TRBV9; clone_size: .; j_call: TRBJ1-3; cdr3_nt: TGTGCCAGCACCTCTGATACAGGCGCTGGAAACACCATATATTTT; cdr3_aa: CASTSDTGAGNTIYF
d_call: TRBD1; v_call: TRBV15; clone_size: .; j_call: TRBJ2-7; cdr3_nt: TGTGCCACCAGCAGAGGGGACAGGGAAAAGGACTACGAGCAGTACTTC; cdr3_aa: CATSRGDREKDYEQYF
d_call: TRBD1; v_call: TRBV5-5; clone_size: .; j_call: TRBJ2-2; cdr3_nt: TGTGCCAGCAGCTGCCGGGACAGGGCCAACCATCCCAAGAACGCCGGGGAGCTGTTTTTT; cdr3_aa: CASSCRDRANHPKNAGELFF
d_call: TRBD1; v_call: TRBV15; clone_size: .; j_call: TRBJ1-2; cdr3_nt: TGTGCCACCCCCGCGGGACAGGGAAAATCTGGCTACACCTTC; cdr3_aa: CATPAGQGKSGYTF
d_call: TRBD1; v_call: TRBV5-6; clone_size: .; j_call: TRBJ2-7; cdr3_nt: TGTGCCAGCAGCCCACCCACCAATCCGGGACAGGGGGCGGGGGAGCAGTACTTC; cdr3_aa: CASSPPTNPGQGAGEQYF
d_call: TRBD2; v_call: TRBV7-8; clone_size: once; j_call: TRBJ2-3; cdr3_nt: TGTGCCAGCAGCGGGGGACTAGCGGGTTTGGTAGATACGCAGTATTTT; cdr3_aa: CASSGGLAGLVDTQYF
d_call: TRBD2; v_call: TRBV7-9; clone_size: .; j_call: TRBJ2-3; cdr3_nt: TGTGCCAGCAGCTTAGGGCTAGCGGGGGGAACAGATACGCAGTATTTT; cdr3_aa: CASSLGLAGGTDTQYF
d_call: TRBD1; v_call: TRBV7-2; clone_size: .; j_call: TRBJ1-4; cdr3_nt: TGTGCCAGCAGCTTAGGGTTTAGGGGGCCGTATGAAAAACTGTTTTTT; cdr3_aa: CASSLGFRGPYEKLFF
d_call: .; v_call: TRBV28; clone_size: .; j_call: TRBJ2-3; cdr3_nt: TGTGCCAGCAGTCTTTCGGGGGACAGTCTAAGCACAGATACGCAGTATTTT; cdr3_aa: CASSLSGDSLSTDTQYF
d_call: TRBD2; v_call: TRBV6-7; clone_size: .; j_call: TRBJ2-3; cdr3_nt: TGTGCCAGCAGTCTTGAGCGGGAGGGCCCTCCAGATACGCAGTATTTT; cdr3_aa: CASSLEREGPPDTQYF
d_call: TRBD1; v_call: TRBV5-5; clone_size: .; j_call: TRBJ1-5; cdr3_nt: TGTGCCAGCAGCTTGGGACAGGGGCTAAGGAATCAGCCCCAGCATTTT; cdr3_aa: CASSLGQGLRNQPQHF
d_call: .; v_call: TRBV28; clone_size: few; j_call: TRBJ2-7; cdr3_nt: TGTGCCAGTATCAGGACAGAGACCTACGAGCAGTACTTC; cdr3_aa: CASIRTETYEQYF
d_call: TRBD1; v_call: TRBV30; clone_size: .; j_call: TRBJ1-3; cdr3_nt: TGTGCCTGGAGTCGACAGGGGAGGGAGAATGACTCTGGAAACACCATATATTTT; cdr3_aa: CAWSRQGRENDSGNTIYF
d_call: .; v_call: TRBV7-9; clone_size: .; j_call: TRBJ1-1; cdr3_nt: TGTGCCAGCAGCTTAGTAACCGGGGGAAGACGGAACACTGAAGCTTTCTTT; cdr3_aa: CASSLVTGGRRNTEAFF